This entry lists 21 T cell receptor beta chains sequenced from one sample in a study of CD4 and CD8 cells across lung adenocarcinoma regions. TCRdb re-called the PCR reads with MiXCR, one entry per CDR3 protein. The sample yields more than 9,500 distinct CDR3 sequences, less than 60% seen once. The sample taken for sequencing was CD8+ T cells from the margin of a lung tumor. These receptors all stem from a female donor with lung adenocarcinoma. The CD4 and CD8 labels of this study may be unreliable.

This clonotype was seen ten or more times. The CDR3, as DNA: TGCAGTGCTAGCTCTGGGACAGCGATGGATGGCTACACCTTC. Its translation: CSASSGTAMDGYTF. The V call is TRBV20-1, the J call TRBJ1-2, with 7 bases lining up with TRBD1. The ends lost 3 bases at V and 6 bases at J; junction bases unmatched: 10. Germline V CDR1 and CDR2: DFQATT, SNEGSKA (reference sequence). The CDR3 consists of 14 residues.

The chain recombines TRBV6-1 with TRBJ2-4, with TRBD2 matching over 7 bases. The germline gives CDR1 MNHNS, CDR2 SASEGT. The length of the CDR3 is 17 residues. J was trimmed by 13 bases and V by 7 bases; bases with no gene match: 25. The CDR3 DNA reads as TGTGCCAGCACGAAGGGGTCTAGCGGTACCCGAAACAATGAGCAGTACTTC. Translation gives CASTKGSSGTRNNEQYF.

By sample share, this clonotype is medium-sized. The chain joins TRBV7-2 to TRBJ2-2, with TRBD1 as a possible D gene (6 bases). This CDR3 has 14 residues. V gave up 5 bases and J gave up 4 bases, with 11 bases separating them. The germline V gene encodes CDR1 SGHTA and CDR2 FQGNSA. The CDR3 coding sequence is TGTGCCAGCAGCCCCCAGGGGACCACCGGGGAGCTGTTTTTT. It codes for CASSPQGTTGELFF. The variable domain in full, completed from reference TRBV7-2 and TRBJ2-2, reads GAGVSQSPSNKVTEKGKDVELRCDPISGHTALYWYRQSLGQGLEFLIYFQGNSAPDKSGLPSDRFSAERTGGSVSTLTIQRTQQEDSAVYLCASSPQGTTGELFFGEGSRLTVL.

The J gene is TRBJ2-3, the V gene TRBV27; D is ambiguous. The end of the DNA fits TRBJ2-7 better, so the J call may be wrong. The germline gives CDR1 MNHEY, CDR2 SMNVEV (reference sequence). The CDR3 consists of 14 residues. CDR3 sequence reads: CARSVGRFTDTQYF. The CDR3 DNA sequence: TGTGCGAGGAGCGTGGGCCGGTTCACAGATACGCAGTACTTC.

This clonotype is large. This chain connects TRBV6-1 to TRBJ1-2, with D maybe TRBD1 (6 bases). CDR1 and CDR2 from the germline V gene are MNHNS and SASEGT. Trimming took off 2 bases at V and 8 bases at J, with 12 bases between the two ends. This CDR3 spans 13 amino acids. The CDR3 DNA follows: TGTGCCAGCAGTGAACTTGGACAGAGGGGCTACACCTTC. It codes for CASSELGQRGYTF.

The rearrangement links TRBV6-1 to TRBJ2-4; D is perhaps TRBD1 (5 bases). Trimming cost V 6 bases and J 13 bases, with 22 bases left between them. The CDR3 loop spans 14 amino acids. CDR1 and CDR2 from the germline V gene are MNHNS and SASEGT. DNA for the CDR3: TGTGCCAGCAGGGGGCGGAGAGCCACAGATATGCAGTACTTC. This codes for CASRGRRATDMQYF.

This clonotype was detected only a few times. The chain is built from TRBV4-1 and TRBJ2-5; 7 bases fit TRBD2. The J segment lost 1 base and the V segment lost 1 base, leaving 3 bases of the junction unmatched. CDR3 length equals 15 residues. Germline CDR1 is MGHRA and CDR2 is YSYEKL. The CDR3 DNA reads TGCGCCAGCAGCCAAGCGGCGGGAGTCCAAGAGACCCAGTACTTC. Its translation is CASSQAAGVQETQYF.

This chain connects TRBV10-2 to TRBJ2-3, with D possibly being TRBD1 (6 bases). V was pared by 8 bases and J by 9 bases, with 18 bases between. The CDR3 consists of 13 residues. From germline, CDR1 is WSHSY and CDR2 SAAADI. The CDR3 DNA reads TGCGCCAGCGGGCTGGGGGCCCAAGACACGCAGTATTTT. Its translation: CASGLGAQDTQYF.

This clonotype has a single count. A junction boundary mismatches the germline segment, possibly from a read error. The genes are TRBV27 and TRBJ2-5; weak D call: TRBD2 (6 bases). The CDR3 runs 15 residues. Germline CDR1 reads MNHEY; CDR2 reads SMNVEV (reference sequence). This chain's CDR3 is CAGGLGARVPETQYF. The CDR3 DNA follows: TGTGCCGGGGGGTTAGGGGCGCGGGTCCCAGAGACGCAGTACTTC.

This clonotype is labeled as large. The chain is built from TRBV6-5 and TRBJ2-1; 10 bases agree with TRBD2. The germline V gene has CDR1 MNHEY and CDR2 SVGAGI. With V trimmed by 8 bases and J by 10 bases, 11 bases remained unmatched. The CDR3 sequence is 14 residues long. This chain's CDR3 is CASLAGTSVGEQFF. The CDR3 nucleotides read TGTGCCAGCCTCGCCGGGACTAGCGTTGGGGAGCAGTTCTTC.

The chain carries TRBV27 and TRBJ2-2; D is uncertain. This CDR3 spans 16 amino acids. Germline V gene sequence: CDR1 MNHEY, CDR2 SMNVEV (reference sequence). V was pared by 2 bases and J by 1 base, with 11 bases between. CDR3 residues: CASSLGPQVNTGELFF. CDR3 nucleotides: TGTGCCAGCAGTTTAGGGCCACAAGTGAACACCGGGGAGCTGTTTTTT.

V usage is TRBV6-1 and J usage is TRBJ1-1; D is unclear. CDR3 length equals 15 residues. Trimming pared 8 bases from V and 4 bases from J, leaving 20 bases between. Germline CDR1 is MNHNS and CDR2 is SASEGT. The CDR3 DNA reads TGTGCCAGCTGGTCCACCGGGGAGCTGTTCACTGAAGCTTTCTTT. It is translated as CASWSTGELFTEAFF.

The chain employs TRBV27 and TRBJ2-5; 11 nucleotides agree with TRBD2. The V segment lost 3 bases and the J segment 0 bases; nucleotides outside the gene matches: 0. The CDR3 totals 15 residues. CDR1 is MNHEY, CDR2 SMNVEV, per germline (reference sequence). CDR3 sequence: CASSLTSGNQETQYF. DNA of the CDR3: TGTGCCAGCAGTTTGACTAGCGGGAACCAAGAGACCCAGTACTTC.

This clonotype has a handful of counts. CDR3 sequence reads: CASSDSPPGLLYGYTF. The CDR3 nucleotides read TGTGCCAGCAGTGATTCCCCTCCAGGGTTACTCTATGGCTACACCTTC. The chain joins TRBV6-4 to TRBJ1-2; tentative D call: TRBD1 (5 bases). Germline V gene lookup returns CDR1 MRHNA and CDR2 SNTAGT. CDR3 length: 16 amino acids. V lost 3 bases and J lost 4, with 18 bases in between.

Relative to its sample, this clonotype is large. This CDR3 reads CASRDSHYGYTF. CDR3 nucleotide sequence: TGTGCCAGCAGGGACTCCCACTATGGCTACACCTTC. The V and J genes are TRBV6-5 and TRBJ1-2, with D uncertain. V was clipped by 6 bases and J by 3 bases, with 8 bases between them. CDR1 and CDR2 (germline): MNHEY, SVGAGI. This CDR3 spans 12 amino acids.

Points on this clonotype: The junction departs from the called germline gene at one end, perhaps through a read error. The gene calls are TRBV6-1 and TRBJ2-3; 8 bases are shared with TRBD2. In germline, CDR1 is MNHNS, CDR2 SASEGT. There are 16 residues in the CDR3. CDR3 amino acids: CASGGSGGRDPETQYF. Written as DNA, the CDR3 is TGTGCCAGCGGGGGGAGCGGGGGCCGAGACCCAGAGACGCAGTACTTT.

This clonotype appeared a single time. The V gene is TRBV19, the J gene TRBJ2-1, with 10 bases aligning to TRBD2. Germline V lookup: CDR1 LNHDA, CDR2 SQIVND (reference sequence). V was clipped by 7 bases and J by 10 bases; unmatched bases: 13. This CDR3 contains 15 residues. The CDR3 reads CASTPGASGGGEQFF. CDR3 in DNA: TGTGCCAGTACCCCAGGGGCTAGCGGGGGTGGGGAGCAGTTCTTC. Drawing the rest from reference TRBV19 and TRBJ2-1, the complete variable domain is DGGITQSPKYLFRKEGQNVTLSCEQNLNHDAMYWYRQDPGQGLRLIYYSQIVNDFQKGDIAEGYSVSREKKESFPLTVTSAQKNPTAFYLCASTPGASGGGEQFFGPGTRLTVL.

In its sample, this clonotype ranks as medium-sized (0.01 to 0.1%). The genes are TRBV10-1 and TRBJ2-3; 9 nucleotides align to TRBD2. This CDR3 is built from 16 residues. CDR1 is WNHNN and CDR2 is SYGVQD in the germline V gene (reference sequence). The J segment lost 2 bases and the V segment lost 3 bases, leaving 6 bases of the junction unmatched. CDR3 coding DNA: TGCGCCAGCAGTGATAACAGCGGGGGGACCACAGATACGCAGTATTTT. It codes for CASSDNSGGTTDTQYF.

This clonotype was recorded many times. The chain carries TRBV4-1 and TRBJ1-2; 7 nucleotides line up with TRBD1. There are 15 residues in the CDR3. The V gene end was trimmed by 4 bases and the J gene end by 2 bases; junction bases not matched to a gene: 7. Looked up from germline, CDR1 is MGHRA and CDR2 is YSYEKL. CDR3 DNA sequence: TGCGCCAGCAGCCCCGACCGACAGGGAAACTATGGCTACACCTTC. It specifies CASSPDRQGNYGYTF.

Comment on this clonotype: The junction differs from germline at one of its ends, possibly a read error. This sequence joins TRBV27 and TRBJ2-3, with 7 bases identical to TRBD1. This CDR3 comprises 13 residues. Germline CDR1 reads MNHEY; CDR2 reads SMNVEV (reference sequence). CDR3 sequence: CARGERGTDMQYF. CDR3 nucleotide sequence: TGTGCCAGGGGGGAGCGAGGGACAGATATGCAGTACTTT.

The chain uses TRBV10-3 and TRBJ2-3, with D unclear. From germline, CDR1 is ENHRY and CDR2 SYGVKD. Between the trimmed V and J ends, which lost 6 bases and 1 base, there was a span of 8 bases. This CDR3 spans 13 amino acids. DNA of the CDR3: TGTGCCATCAGCAGGTCTGGCACAGATACGCAGTATTTT. Residues: CAISRSGTDTQYF.